Presented here are 28 T cell receptor beta chains from one specimen sequenced in a study of shared clonotypes between healthy human individuals. Sequencing used immunoSEQ multiplex PCR; TCRdb keeps in-frame clones, though not all of them. The table includes under 300,000 clones, 60% to 70% detected once. The sample consisted of memory CD4+ T cells sorted from blood. Subset meaning: CD45RA-negative fraction. These receptor sequences come from a man in his thirties or forties in good health.

Concerning this clone itself: This specimen includes other DNA sequences encoding the same CDR3. V is TRBV5-1 and J is TRBJ2-3, with 13 nucleotides matching TRBD2. This CDR3 has 16 residues. Germline values: CDR1 SGHRS, CDR2 YFSETQ. Trimming took 3 bases from V and 2 from J; bases not matched to a gene: 3. The CDR3 DNA reads as TGCGCCAGCAGCTCGGGACTAGCGGGGTCCACAGATACGCAGTATTTT. Translation: CASSSGLAGSTDTQYF.

This chain uses TRBV18 with TRBJ2-7; 8 bases are a match to TRBD2. Germline-derived CDR1 and CDR2 are KGHSH and LQKENI. The CDR3 is 13 amino acids. Trimming took 3 bases from V and 4 from J; bases not matched to a gene: 2. CDR3 amino acids: CASSPSGIYEQYF. The CDR3 region has the DNA TGTGCCAGCTCACCTAGCGGGATTTACGAGCAGTACTTC.

V usage is TRBV27 and J usage is TRBJ2-5; the D is unclear. Germline-derived CDR1 and CDR2 are MNHEY and SMNVEV (reference sequence). CDR3 length equals 13 residues. V gave up 8 bases and J gave up 5 bases, with 15 bases separating them. In nucleotides, the CDR3 is TGTGCCAGCCGTAGGGCCATCCACGAGACCCAGTACTTC. This translates into CASRRAIHETQYF.

The chain carries TRBV7-2 and TRBJ1-1; D gene uncertain. Germline assignment: CDR1 SGHTA and CDR2 FQGNSA. V lost 2 bases and J 4 bases, leaving 8 bases between the germline ends. The CDR3 spans 13 residues. The CDR3 bases are TGTGCCAGCAGCTTAACCCGGAGCACTGAAGCTTTCTTT. It yields the protein CASSLTRSTEAFF.

This clone was counted only a few times. The rearrangement joins TRBV7-6 to TRBJ2-1, with 11 bases lining up with TRBD2. V was clipped by 1 base and J by 3 bases; unmatched bases: 8. In germline, CDR1 is SGHVS, CDR2 FNYEAQ. The CDR3 totals 18 residues. The CDR3 sequence is CASSLGLAGGRGYNEQFF. DNA of the CDR3: TGTGCCAGCAGCTTAGGTCTAGCGGGAGGAAGGGGCTACAATGAGCAGTTCTTC. Variable domain in full (rest from reference TRBV7-6 and TRBJ2-1): GAGVSQSPRYKVTKRGQDVALRCDPISGHVSLYWYRQALGQGPEFLTYFNYEAQQDKSGLPNDRFSAERPEGSISTLTIQRTEQRDSAMYRCASSLGLAGGRGYNEQFFGPGTRLTVL.

The J gene is TRBJ2-1, the V gene TRBV14, with D hard to call. The CDR3 is 14 amino acids. CDR1 SGHDN and CDR2 FVKESK come from the germline V gene. The V end lost 2 bases, the J end lost 10 bases, and 15 bases lay between the germline ends. DNA for the CDR3: TGTGCCAGCAGCCAAACCCCCGTCGGGCCCGAGCAGTTCTTC. This codes for CASSQTPVGPEQFF.

Concerning this clone: The junction does not match germline at one end; this may be a read error. V is TRBV2 and J is TRBJ2-7; 10 nucleotides align to TRBD2. The CDR3 extends over 14 amino acids. Looked up from germline, CDR1 is SNHLY and CDR2 is FYNNEI. The CDR3 spells CASTIGSGRAGPSF. The DNA for the CDR3 is TGTGCCAGCACCATAGGGAGCGGGAGGGCCGGTCCGAGCTTC.

This chain connects TRBV6-4 to TRBJ2-1; D uncertain. V was shortened by 0 bases and J by 10 bases, with 10 bases between the two germline ends. The CDR3 has 13 residues. Germline V gene data show CDR1 as MRHNA and CDR2 as SNTAGT. The CDR3 nucleotides read TGTGCCAGCAGTGACTCGTCTAATATGGAGCAGTTCTTC. Amino acids: CASSDSSNMEQFF.

The genes are TRBV19 and TRBJ2-1, with D tentatively TRBD1 (5 bases). Per the germline V gene, CDR1 is LNHDA and CDR2 is SQIVND (reference sequence). Trimming shortened V by 3 bases and J by 4 bases, and 13 bases separated the two germline ends. The CDR3 runs to 15 residues. CDR3 protein: CASSIGKGYYNEQFF. The CDR3 DNA sequence: TGTGCCAGTAGTATCGGTAAGGGGTATTACAATGAGCAGTTCTTC.

V and J are TRBV18 and TRBJ2-3; D remains ambiguous. In germline, CDR1 is KGHSH, CDR2 LQKENI. V lost 1 base and J lost 2, with 4 bases in between. The CDR3 spans 13 residues. CDR3 DNA sequence: TGTGCCAGCTCACCACAGGCCACAGATACGCAGTATTTT. Translated, it gives CASSPQATDTQYF.

The table lists this clone with many counts. J is TRBJ2-7 and V is TRBV9; 7 bases align to TRBD1. Germline V gene lookup returns CDR1 SGDLS and CDR2 YYNGEE. The CDR3 totals 14 residues. V shed 3 bases and J 2 bases; nucleotides not matched to a gene: 5. CDR3 bases: TGTGCCAGCAGCGCTGGGACAGCGACCTACGAGCAGTACTTC. Amino acids: CASSAGTATYEQYF.

V usage is TRBV29-1 and J usage is TRBJ2-7; either TRBD1 or TRBD2 may fit D (5 bases each). CDR3 length: 13 residues. Trimming pared 5 bases from V and 3 bases from J, leaving 14 bases between. The germline CDR1 and CDR2 sequences are SQVTM and ANQGSEA. The CDR3 DNA reads as TGCAGCGTTTTCCGGGACGGCCTCTACGAGCAGTACTTC. This gives the protein CSVFRDGLYEQYF.

The rearrangement uses TRBV4-3 and TRBJ1-3, with TRBD1 as a possible D gene (6 bases). The CDR3 sequence is 16 residues long. Trimming removed 1 base from V and 1 base from J, with 11 bases in between. Germline loops: CDR1 LGHNA, CDR2 YSLEER. DNA of the CDR3: TGCGCCAGCAGCCAAGCGGTGGGGACATCTGGAAACACCATATATTTT. It specifies CASSQAVGTSGNTIYF.

This sequence joins TRBV7-2 and TRBJ2-7; 9 nucleotides line up with TRBD2. The V and J ends lost 7 bases and 3 bases, in that order; junction bases with no gene match: 7. Germline lookup yields CDR1 SGHTA and CDR2 FQGNSA. The CDR3 loop spans 14 amino acids. The CDR3 loop reads CASNREREDYEQYF. The CDR3 DNA sequence: TGTGCCAGCAACAGGGAGCGGGAGGACTACGAGCAGTACTTC. The complete variable domain, with remaining parts taken from reference TRBV7-2 and TRBJ2-7, reads GAGVSQSPSNKVTEKGKDVELRCDPISGHTALYWYRQSLGQGLEFLIYFQGNSAPDKSGLPSDRFSAERTGGSVSTLTIQRTQQEDSAVYLCASNREREDYEQYFGPGTRLTVT.

The J gene is TRBJ2-3, the V gene TRBV27; 10 bases map to TRBD2. This CDR3 region has 16 residues. V was clipped by 2 bases and J by 5 bases; unmatched bases: 7. Germline assignment: CDR1 MNHEY and CDR2 SMNVEV (reference sequence). As DNA, the CDR3 is TGTGCCAGCAGTTTAAGGGCTAGCGGGAGTATAGATACGCAGTATTTT. Its translation is CASSLRASGSIDTQYF.

This clone appeared a single time. V gene TRBV7-6 combines with J gene TRBJ2-1; unclear D gene. CDR3 length: 11 residues. The V and J ends lost 8 bases and 5 bases respectively, with 7 bases between them. Germline V gives CDR1 SGHVS, CDR2 FNYEAQ. The CDR3 DNA is TGTGCCAGCGCGGCCAACAATGAGCAGTTCTTC. It specifies CASAANNEQFF.

This clone was picked up many times. The V gene is TRBV30, the J gene TRBJ2-3, with 8 bases matching TRBD1. V dropped 3 bases and J dropped 2; count of bases not matched to a gene: 13. Per germline, CDR1 GTSNPN and CDR2 SVGIG (reference sequence). This CDR3 contains 17 residues. CDR3 sequence reads: CAWSPLPGQGATDTQYF. The DNA for the CDR3 is TGTGCCTGGAGCCCCCTCCCTGGACAGGGTGCCACAGATACGCAGTATTTT. The whole variable domain, filled in from reference TRBV30 and TRBJ2-3, reads SQTIHQWPATLVQPVGSPLSLECTVEGTSNPNLYWYRQAAGRGLQLLFYSVGIGQISSEVPQNLSASRPQDRQFILSSKKLLLSDSGFYLCAWSPLPGQGATDTQYFGPGTRLTVL.

As concerns this clone: This same CDR3 is encoded by further DNA sequences in the sample. The genes are TRBV2 and TRBJ2-5; TRBD2 matches 11 bases. The CDR3 is 15 residues long. Germline V lookup: CDR1 SNHLY, CDR2 FYNNEI. J was trimmed by 2 bases and V by 4 bases; bases with no gene match: 3. DNA for the CDR3: TGTGCCAGCAGTGCGGGACTAGCGGAACAAGAGACCCAGTACTTC. Its translation: CASSAGLAEQETQYF.

The rearrangement joins TRBV28 to TRBJ1-5; perhaps TRBD1 as D (5 bases). With 3 bases removed from V and 2 bases from J, the gap between germline ends came to 5 bases. The CDR3 length is 13 residues. Germline V gene data show CDR1 as MDHEN and CDR2 as SYDVKM. In DNA, the CDR3 is TGTGCCAGCAGTTTGACAGGCAATCAGCCCCAGCATTTT. This translates into CASSLTGNQPQHF.

This clone was counted only a few times. Other DNA sequences of this sample code for an identical CDR3. The V call is TRBV7-2, the J call TRBJ2-7; possibly TRBD2 for D (5 bases). The V end lost 2 bases, the J end lost 6 bases, and 11 bases lay between the germline ends. Per the germline V gene, CDR1 is SGHTA and CDR2 is FQGNSA. The length of the CDR3 is 13 residues. The CDR3 sequence: CASSLNLASEQYF. In DNA form, the CDR3 reads TGTGCCAGCAGCTTAAATCTAGCCTCCGAGCAGTACTTC.

The chain uses TRBV29-1 and TRBJ2-1, with 10 bases fitting TRBD2. The CDR3 spans 12 residues. The J segment lost 8 bases and the V segment lost 6 bases, leaving 4 bases of the junction unmatched. Germline V CDR1 and CDR2: SQVTM, ANQGSEA. CDR3 nucleotide sequence: TGCAGCGTAGCTAGCGGGAGCGATGAGCAGTTCTTC. Translation: CSVASGSDEQFF.

This clone was found a few times. The chain uses TRBV28 and TRBJ2-3; 7 nucleotides agree with TRBD2. Germline CDR1 is MDHEN and CDR2 is SYDVKM. The CDR3 contains 15 residues. Trimming at V came to 1 base and at J to 5 bases, leaving 6 bases not matched to a gene. The CDR3 DNA reads as TGTGCCAGCAGTTTATCAGGCGGGGGACTAGATACGCAGTATTTT. This sequence encodes CASSLSGGGLDTQYF.

This clone was counted a few times. V gene TRBV6-5 combines with J gene TRBJ2-1; D remains unclear. This CDR3 has 14 amino acids. The V end was cut by 5 bases, the J end by 6 bases, with 14 bases between. Per the germline V gene, CDR1 is MNHEY and CDR2 is SVGAGI. The CDR3 coding sequence is TGTGCCAGCAGTCGAGCGACCACTGGCAATGAGCAGTTCTTC. This sequence encodes CASSRATTGNEQFF.

The J gene is TRBJ2-7, the V gene TRBV29-1; 10 nucleotides align to TRBD2. The ends lost 6 bases at V and 13 bases at J; junction bases unmatched: 12. The CDR3 runs to 12 residues. The germline V gene has CDR1 SQVTM and CDR2 ANQGSEA. The CDR3 bases are TGCAGCGTGGAAATCTCTAGCGGGAGAAGCTACTTC. Protein sequence: CSVEISSGRSYF.

The chain recombines TRBV7-2 with TRBJ1-2, with 7 bases lining up with TRBD1. CDR1 and CDR2 from the germline V gene are SGHTA and FQGNSA. This CDR3 contains 13 residues. Germline trimming cut 5 bases from V and 8 bases from J; bases unmatched to any gene: 8. The CDR3, as DNA: TGTGCCAGCAGCGGTCCAGGGGGTTGGGGCTACACCTTC. This encodes CASSGPGGWGYTF.

This clone was recorded a few times. V usage is TRBV15 and J usage is TRBJ1-4, with unresolved D. Per the germline V gene, CDR1 is LNHNV and CDR2 is YYDKDF (reference sequence). The CDR3 extends over 13 amino acids. Trimming pared 1 base from V and 7 bases from J, leaving 7 bases between. The CDR3 sequence is CATSRGDGEKLFF. The CDR3 nucleotides read TGTGCCACCAGCAGAGGGGATGGTGAAAAACTGTTTTTT.

The chain couples TRBV4-3 to TRBJ2-7, with 8 positions matching TRBD1. This CDR3 region has 13 residues. Germline V gene data show CDR1 as LGHNA and CDR2 as YSLEER. The ends lost 7 bases at V and 5 bases at J; junction bases unmatched: 7. The CDR3 DNA reads as TGCGCCAGCATCCCGACAGGGGCCCACGAGCAGTACTTC. It specifies CASIPTGAHEQYF.

The genes are TRBV6-6 and TRBJ2-1, with D possibly TRBD1 on 6 matching bases. CDR3 length: 15 amino acids. V lost 7 bases and J lost 2, with 15 bases in between. In germline, CDR1 is MNHNY, CDR2 SVGAGI (reference sequence). CDR3 coding DNA: TGTGCCAGCATCCTAGACAGGTATACCTACAATGAGCAGTTCTTC. Protein sequence: CASILDRYTYNEQFF.